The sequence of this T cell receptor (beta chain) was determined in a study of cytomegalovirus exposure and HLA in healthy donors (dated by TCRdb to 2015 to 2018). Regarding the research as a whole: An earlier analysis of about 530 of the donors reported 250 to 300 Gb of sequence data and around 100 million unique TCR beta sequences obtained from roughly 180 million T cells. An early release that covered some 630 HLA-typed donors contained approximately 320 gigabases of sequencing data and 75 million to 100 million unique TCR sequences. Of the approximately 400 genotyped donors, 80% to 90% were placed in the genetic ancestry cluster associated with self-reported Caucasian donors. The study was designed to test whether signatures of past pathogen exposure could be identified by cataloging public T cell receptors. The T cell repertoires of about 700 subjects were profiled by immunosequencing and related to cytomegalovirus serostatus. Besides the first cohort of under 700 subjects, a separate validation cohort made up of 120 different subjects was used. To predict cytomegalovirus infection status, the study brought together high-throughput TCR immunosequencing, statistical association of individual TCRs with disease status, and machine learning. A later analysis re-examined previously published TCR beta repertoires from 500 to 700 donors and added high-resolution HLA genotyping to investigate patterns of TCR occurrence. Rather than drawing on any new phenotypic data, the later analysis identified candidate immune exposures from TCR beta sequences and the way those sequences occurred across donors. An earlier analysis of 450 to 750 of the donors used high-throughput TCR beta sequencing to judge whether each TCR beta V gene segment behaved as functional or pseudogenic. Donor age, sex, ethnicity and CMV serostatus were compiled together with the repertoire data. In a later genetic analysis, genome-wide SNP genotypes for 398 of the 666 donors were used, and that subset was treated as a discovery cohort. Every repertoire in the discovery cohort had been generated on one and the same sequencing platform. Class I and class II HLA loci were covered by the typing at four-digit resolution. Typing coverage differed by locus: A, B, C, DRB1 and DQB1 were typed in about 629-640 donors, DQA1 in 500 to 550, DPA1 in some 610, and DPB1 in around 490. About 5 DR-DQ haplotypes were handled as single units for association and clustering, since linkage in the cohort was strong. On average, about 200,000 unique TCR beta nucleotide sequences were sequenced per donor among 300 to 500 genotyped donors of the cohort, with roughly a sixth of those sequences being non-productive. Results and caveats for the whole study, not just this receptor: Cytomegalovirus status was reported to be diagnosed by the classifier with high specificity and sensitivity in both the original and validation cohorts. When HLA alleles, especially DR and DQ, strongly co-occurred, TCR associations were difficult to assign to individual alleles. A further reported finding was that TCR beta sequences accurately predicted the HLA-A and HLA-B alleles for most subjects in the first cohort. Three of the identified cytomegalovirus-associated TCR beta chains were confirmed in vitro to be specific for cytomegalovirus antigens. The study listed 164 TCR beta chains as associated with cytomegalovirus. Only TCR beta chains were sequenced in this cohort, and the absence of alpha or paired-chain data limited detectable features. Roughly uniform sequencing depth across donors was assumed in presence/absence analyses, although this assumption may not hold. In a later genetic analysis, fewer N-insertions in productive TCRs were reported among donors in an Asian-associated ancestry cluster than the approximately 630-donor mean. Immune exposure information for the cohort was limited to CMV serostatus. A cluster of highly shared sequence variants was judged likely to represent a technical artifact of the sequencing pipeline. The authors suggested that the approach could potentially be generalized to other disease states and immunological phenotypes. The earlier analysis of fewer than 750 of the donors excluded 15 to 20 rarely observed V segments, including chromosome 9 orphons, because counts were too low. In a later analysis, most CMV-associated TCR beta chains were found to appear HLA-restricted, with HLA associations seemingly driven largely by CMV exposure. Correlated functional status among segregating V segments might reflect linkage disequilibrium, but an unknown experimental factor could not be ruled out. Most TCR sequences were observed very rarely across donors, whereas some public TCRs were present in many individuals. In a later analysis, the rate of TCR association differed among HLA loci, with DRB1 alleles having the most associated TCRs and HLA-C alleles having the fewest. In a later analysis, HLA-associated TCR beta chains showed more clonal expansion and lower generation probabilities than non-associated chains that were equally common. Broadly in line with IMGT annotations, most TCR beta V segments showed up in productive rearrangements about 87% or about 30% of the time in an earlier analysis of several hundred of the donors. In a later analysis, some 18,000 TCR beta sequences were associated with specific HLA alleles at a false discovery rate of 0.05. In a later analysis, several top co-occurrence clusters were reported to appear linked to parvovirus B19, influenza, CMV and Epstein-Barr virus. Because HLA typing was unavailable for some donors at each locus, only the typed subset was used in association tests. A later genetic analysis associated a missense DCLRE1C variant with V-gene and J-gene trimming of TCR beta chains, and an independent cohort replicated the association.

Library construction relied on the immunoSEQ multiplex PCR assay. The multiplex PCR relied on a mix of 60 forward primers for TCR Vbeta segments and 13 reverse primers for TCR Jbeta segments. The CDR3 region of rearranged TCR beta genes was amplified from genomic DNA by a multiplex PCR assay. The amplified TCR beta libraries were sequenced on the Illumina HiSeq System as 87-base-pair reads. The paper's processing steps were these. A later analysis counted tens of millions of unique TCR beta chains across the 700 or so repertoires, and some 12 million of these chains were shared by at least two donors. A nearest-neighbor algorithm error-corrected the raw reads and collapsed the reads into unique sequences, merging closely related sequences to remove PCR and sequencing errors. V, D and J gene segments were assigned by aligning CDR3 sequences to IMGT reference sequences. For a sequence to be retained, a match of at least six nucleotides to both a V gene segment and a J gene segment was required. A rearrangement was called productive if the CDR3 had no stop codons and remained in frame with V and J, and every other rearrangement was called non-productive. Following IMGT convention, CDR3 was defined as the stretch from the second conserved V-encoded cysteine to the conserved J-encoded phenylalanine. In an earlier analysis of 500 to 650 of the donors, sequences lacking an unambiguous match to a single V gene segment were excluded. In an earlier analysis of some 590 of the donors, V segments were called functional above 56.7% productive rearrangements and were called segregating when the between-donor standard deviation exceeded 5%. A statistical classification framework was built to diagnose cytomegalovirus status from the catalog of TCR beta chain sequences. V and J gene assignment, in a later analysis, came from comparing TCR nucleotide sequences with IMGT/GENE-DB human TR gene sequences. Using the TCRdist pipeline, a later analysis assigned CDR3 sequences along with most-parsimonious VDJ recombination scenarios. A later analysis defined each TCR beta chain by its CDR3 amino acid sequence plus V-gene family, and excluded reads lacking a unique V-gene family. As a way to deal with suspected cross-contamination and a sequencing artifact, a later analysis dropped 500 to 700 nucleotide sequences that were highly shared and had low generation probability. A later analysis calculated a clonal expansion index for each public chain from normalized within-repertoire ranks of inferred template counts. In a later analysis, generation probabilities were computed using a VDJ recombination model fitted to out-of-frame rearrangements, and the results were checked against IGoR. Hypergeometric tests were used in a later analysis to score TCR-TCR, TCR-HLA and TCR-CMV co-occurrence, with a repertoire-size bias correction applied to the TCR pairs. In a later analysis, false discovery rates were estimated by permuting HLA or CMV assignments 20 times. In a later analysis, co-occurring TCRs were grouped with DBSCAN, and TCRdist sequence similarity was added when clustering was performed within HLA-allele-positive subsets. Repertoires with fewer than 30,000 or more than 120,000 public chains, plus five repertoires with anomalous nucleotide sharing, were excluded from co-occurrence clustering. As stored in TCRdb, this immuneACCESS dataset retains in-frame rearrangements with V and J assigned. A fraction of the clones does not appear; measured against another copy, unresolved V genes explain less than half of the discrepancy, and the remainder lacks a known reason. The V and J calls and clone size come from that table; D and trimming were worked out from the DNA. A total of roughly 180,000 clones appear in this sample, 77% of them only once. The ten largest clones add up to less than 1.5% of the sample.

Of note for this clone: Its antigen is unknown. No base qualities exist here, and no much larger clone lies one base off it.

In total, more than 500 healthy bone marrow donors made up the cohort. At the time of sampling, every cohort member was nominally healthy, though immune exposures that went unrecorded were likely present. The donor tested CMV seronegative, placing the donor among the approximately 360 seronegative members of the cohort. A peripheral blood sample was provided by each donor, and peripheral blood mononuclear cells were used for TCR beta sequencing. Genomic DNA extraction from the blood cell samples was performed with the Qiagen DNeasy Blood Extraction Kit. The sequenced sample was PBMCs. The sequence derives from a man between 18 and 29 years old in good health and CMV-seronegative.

The CDR3 is CASSLRSGGYNEQFF. The nucleotides are TGTGCCAGCAGCTTACGTAGCGGGGGCTACAATGAGCAGTTCTTC. This receptor chain uses TRBV11-2 and TRBJ2-1; TRBD2 fits 9 bases in the junction. The CDR3 runs 15 amino acids, cysteine and phenylalanine included. The entry retains the CDR3 DNA only, 45 bases that are in frame from base 1. The germline V end is reduced by 2 bases and the J end by 3 bases; junction bases left unmatched: 2. Taken from the germline V gene, the CDR1 and CDR2 loops are SGHAT and FQNNGV.